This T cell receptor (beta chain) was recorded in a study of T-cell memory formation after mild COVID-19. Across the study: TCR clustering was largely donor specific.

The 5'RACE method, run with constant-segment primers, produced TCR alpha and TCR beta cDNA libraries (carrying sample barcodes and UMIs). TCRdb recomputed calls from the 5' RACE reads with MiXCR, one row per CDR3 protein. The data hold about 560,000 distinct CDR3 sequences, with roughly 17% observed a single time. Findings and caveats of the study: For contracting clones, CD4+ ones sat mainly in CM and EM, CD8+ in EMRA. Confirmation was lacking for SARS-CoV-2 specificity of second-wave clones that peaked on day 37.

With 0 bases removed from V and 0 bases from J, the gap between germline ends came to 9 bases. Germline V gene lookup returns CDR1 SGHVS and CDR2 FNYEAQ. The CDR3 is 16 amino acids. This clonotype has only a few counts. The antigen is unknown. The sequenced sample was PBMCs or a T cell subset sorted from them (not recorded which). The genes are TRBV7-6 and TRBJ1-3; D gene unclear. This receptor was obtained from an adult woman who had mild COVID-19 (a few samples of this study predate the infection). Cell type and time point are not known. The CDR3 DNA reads TGTGCCAGCAGCTTAGCGTTGAAGAGCTCTGGAAACACCATATATTTT. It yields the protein CASSLALKSSGNTIYF.